This T cell receptor beta chain derives from a study of PD-1 blockade in classical Hodgkin lymphoma (dated by TCRdb to the early 2020s). With respect to the entire study: Nivolumab dosing was 3 mg/kg intravenously every 2 weeks, continuing until either disease progression or unacceptable toxicity. The study used CyTOF and TCR beta sequencing to define a peripheral blood immune signature of response to PD-1 blockade in classical Hodgkin lymphoma. The paper's findings and limits, for the study overall: Among trial patients, those achieving complete response had baseline diversity similar to that of newly diagnosed patients, while diversity was significantly lower in partial responders and progressors. Newly diagnosed patients were reported to have lower baseline TCR diversity than healthy donors, and relapsed/refractory patients were reported to have lower baseline TCR diversity still. By C4D1, a significant rise was seen in CD4+ TCR diversity but not in CD8+ TCR diversity (p=0.0027 vs p=0.16), and the rise was most apparent among complete responders (p=0.02). Only a single clinical trial cohort was studied, and what caused the repertoire differences, possibly disease activity or prior therapy, remained undefined. Diversity was lower in patients who began nivolumab less than 1 year after ASCT, so these patients were left out of later analyses to avoid confounding by immune reconstitution.

For CDR1 and CDR2, the germline V gene lists SGHVS and FNYEAQ. For this chain, trimming is 1 base at the V end and 2 bases at the J end, and the number of junction bases without a gene match is 6. Measured from the cysteine to the phenylalanine, the CDR3 is 16 residues long. Only CDR3 DNA remains: 48 bases, in frame from the first base. Genomic DNA was isolated using the Qiagen DNeasy kit from unsorted PBMCs as well as from negatively selected CD4+ and CD8+ fractions. Using primers that anneal to V and J segments, immunoSEQ multiplex PCR amplified the TCR beta CDR3 regions. A synthetic immune receptor repertoire was used to minimize amplification bias, and any residual bias was removed computationally once sequencing was done. In the paper's pipeline: Repertoire diversity was quantified as the Shannon entropy index using custom Python scripts. Unsorted, CD4+ and CD8+ repertoires were analyzed separately, except in combined analyses where CD4+ and CD8+ sequences were merged in silico. A clone was considered expanded if an increase in frequency of at least 2-fold after treatment relative to C1D1 was found, and a pseudocount of 0.5 was applied to clones undetected at baseline. Clones with 0 or 1 copy at C1D1 were classified as singleton clones, and clones with 2 or more copies were classified as non-singleton clones. Clones expanded in unsorted samples were labelled as CD4+, CD8+ or unknown by matching protein sequences in sorted samples from the same patient. Wilcoxon tests were applied to paired samples to test diversity changes from C1D1 to C4D1. TCRdb provides this immuneACCESS table in a form limited to in-frame rearrangements. Some clones are lacking; in checked studies, under half of them reflect an unresolved V gene, and why the rest are absent is not known. V, J and clone size were drawn from that table, and D and trimming were deduced from the DNA. For this sample there are nearly 100,000 clones; approximately 80% appear just once. The leading ten clones occupy 12% of the sample.

The meaning of the sample's time point label: cycle 1 day 1 (C1D1), immediately before nivolumab initiation. Relapse after autologous stem cell transplantation had occurred in all trial patients, and cohorts A, B and C were distinguished by prior brentuximab vedotin exposure. A total of fewer than 65 patients with relapsed/refractory classical Hodgkin lymphoma made up the trial cohort, and each patient's best overall response was complete response, partial response or progressive disease. Trial patients were treated with single-agent nivolumab in the multi-cohort phase II CheckMate 205 trial. An independent review committee assessed best overall response using the 2007 International Working Group response criteria. Trial PBMCs were collected just before the start of nivolumab (C1D1) and during therapy at cycle 2 day 1 and cycle 4 day 1. Peripheral blood was collected in 8 mL Vacutainer Cell Preparation Tubes, from which PBMCs were isolated by centrifugation and then cryopreserved.

Note on this clone: Its antigen target is currently unknown. One base away there is no much larger clone; base qualities are not given.

The chain is made from TRBV7-6 and TRBJ2-3; 7 bases in between match TRBD1. Source: peripheral blood mononuclear cells (PBMCs), taken at baseline. This clonotype was sampled from a human donor with classical Hodgkin lymphoma. The sequenced DNA is TGTGCCAGCAGCTTAGATCAGGGGACAGCCACAGATACGCAGTATTTT. This gives the protein CASSLDQGTATDTQYF. Reference TRBV7-6 and TRBJ2-3 proteins supply the regions before and after the CDR3; the full variable domain is: GAGVSQSPRYKVTKRGQDVALRCDPISGHVSLYWYRQALGQGPEFLTYFNYEAQQDKSGLPNDRFSAERPEGSISTLTIQRTEQRDSAMYRCASSLDQGTATDTQYFGPGTRLTVL.